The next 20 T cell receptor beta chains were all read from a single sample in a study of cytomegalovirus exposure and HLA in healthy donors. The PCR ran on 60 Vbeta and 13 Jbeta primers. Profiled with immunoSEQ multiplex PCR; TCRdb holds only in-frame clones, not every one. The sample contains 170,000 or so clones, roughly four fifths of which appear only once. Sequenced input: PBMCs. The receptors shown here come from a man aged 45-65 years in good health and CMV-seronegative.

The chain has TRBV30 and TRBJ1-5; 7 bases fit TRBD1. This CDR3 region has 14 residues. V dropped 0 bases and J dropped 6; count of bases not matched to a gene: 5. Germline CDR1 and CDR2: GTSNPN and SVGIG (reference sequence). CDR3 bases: TGTGCCTGGAGTGTACGGCAGGGGGGTCAGCCCCAGCATTTT. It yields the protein CAWSVRQGGQPQHF. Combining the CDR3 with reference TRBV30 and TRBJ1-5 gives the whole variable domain SQTIHQWPATLVQPVGSPLSLECTVEGTSNPNLYWYRQAAGRGLQLLFYSVGIGQISSEVPQNLSASRPQDRQFILSSKKLLLSDSGFYLCAWSVRQGGQPQHFGDGTRLSIL.

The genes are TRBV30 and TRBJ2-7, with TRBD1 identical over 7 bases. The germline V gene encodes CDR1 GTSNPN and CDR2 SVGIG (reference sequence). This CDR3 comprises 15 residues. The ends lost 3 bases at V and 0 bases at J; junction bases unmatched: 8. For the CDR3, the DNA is TGTGCCTGGAGCCCCCCAGGGGGAAACTCCTACGAGCAGTACTTC. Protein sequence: CAWSPPGGNSYEQYF.

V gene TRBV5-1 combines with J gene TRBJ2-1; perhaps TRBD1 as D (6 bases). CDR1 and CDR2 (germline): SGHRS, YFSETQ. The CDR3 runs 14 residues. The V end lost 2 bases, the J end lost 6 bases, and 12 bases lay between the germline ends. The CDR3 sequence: CASSLQGSGNEQFF. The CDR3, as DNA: TGCGCCAGCAGCTTACAGGGTTCTGGCAATGAGCAGTTCTTC. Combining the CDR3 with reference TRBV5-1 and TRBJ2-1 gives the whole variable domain KAGVTQTPRYLIKTRGQQVTLSCSPISGHRSVSWYQQTPGQGLQFLFEYFSETQRNKGNFPGRFSGRQFSNSRSEMNVSTLELGDSALYLCASSLQGSGNEQFFGPGTRLTVL.

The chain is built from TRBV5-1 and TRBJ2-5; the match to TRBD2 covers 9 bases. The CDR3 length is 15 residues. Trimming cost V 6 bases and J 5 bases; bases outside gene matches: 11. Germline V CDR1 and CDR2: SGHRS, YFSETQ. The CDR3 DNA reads TGCGCCAGCACCCCCCGGGCGGGGGGGCAGGAGACCCAGTACTTC. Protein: CASTPRAGGQETQYF.

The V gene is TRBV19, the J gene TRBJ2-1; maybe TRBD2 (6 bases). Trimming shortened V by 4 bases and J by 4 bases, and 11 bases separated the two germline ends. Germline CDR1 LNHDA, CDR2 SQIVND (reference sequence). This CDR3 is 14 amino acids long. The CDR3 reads CASSTGTLYNEQFF. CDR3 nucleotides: TGTGCCAGTAGTACTGGGACTCTATACAATGAGCAGTTCTTC.

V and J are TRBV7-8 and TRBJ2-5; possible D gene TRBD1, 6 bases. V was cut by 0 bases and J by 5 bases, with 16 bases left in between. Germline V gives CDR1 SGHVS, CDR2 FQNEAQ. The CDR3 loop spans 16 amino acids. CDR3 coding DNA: TGTGCCAGCAGCTTAGCGGGTGTTGGGGGCCTCGAGACCCAGTACTTC. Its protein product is CASSLAGVGGLETQYF.

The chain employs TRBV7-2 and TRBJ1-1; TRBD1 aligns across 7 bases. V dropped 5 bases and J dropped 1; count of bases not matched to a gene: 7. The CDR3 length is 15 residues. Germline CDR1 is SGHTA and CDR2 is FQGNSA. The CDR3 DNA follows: TGTGCCAGCAGCACGTGGACAGGTGGGAACACTGAAGCTTTCTTT. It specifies CASSTWTGGNTEAFF. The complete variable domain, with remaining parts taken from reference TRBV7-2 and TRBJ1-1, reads GAGVSQSPSNKVTEKGKDVELRCDPISGHTALYWYRQSLGQGLEFLIYFQGNSAPDKSGLPSDRFSAERTGGSVSTLTIQRTQQEDSAVYLCASSTWTGGNTEAFFGQGTRLTVV.

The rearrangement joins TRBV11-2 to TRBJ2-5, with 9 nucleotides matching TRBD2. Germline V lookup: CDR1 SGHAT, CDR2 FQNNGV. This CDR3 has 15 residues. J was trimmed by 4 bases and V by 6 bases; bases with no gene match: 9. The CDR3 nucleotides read TGTGCCAGCAGGTTTAGCGGGGGTATACTAGAGACCCAGTACTTC. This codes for CASRFSGGILETQYF.

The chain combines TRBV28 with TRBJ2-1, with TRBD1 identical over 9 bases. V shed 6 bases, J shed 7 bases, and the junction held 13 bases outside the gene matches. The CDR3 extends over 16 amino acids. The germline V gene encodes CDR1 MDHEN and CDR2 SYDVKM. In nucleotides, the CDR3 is TGTGCCAGCAGCGGAGGGGGGACAGGGTCGTTGAATGAGCAGTTCTTC. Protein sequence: CASSGGGTGSLNEQFF.

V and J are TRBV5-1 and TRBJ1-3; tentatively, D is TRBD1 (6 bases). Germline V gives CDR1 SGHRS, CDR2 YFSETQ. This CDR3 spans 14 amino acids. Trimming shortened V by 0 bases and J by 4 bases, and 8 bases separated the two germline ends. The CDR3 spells CASSLADRGNTIYF. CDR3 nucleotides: TGCGCCAGCAGCTTGGCCGACAGGGGAAACACCATATATTTT.

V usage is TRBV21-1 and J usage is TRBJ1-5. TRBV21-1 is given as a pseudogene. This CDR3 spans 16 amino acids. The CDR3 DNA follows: TGTGCCAGGCAAAATGGGGGGGAAGAGGTCGTCCAGCCCCAGCATTTT. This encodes CARQNGGEEVVQPQHF.

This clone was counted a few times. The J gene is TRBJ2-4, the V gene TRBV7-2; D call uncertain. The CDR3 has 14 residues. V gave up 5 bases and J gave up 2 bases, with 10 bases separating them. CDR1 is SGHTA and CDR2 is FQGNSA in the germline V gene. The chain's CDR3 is CASSPFVSKNIQYF. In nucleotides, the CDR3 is TGTGCCAGCAGCCCTTTCGTATCCAAAAACATTCAGTACTTC.

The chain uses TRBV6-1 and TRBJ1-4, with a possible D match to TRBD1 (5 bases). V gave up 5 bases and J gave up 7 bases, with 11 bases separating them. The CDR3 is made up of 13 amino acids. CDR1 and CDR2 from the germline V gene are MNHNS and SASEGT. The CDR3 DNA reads TGTGCCAGCAGTAGTAGGGGTGGTGAAAAACTGTTTTTT. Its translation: CASSSRGGEKLFF.

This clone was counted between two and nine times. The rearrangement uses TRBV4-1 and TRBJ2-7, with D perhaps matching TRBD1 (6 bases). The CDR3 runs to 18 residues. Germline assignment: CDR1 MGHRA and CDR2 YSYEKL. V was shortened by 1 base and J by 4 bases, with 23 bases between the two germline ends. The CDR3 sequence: CASSQVDFIGGATYEQYF. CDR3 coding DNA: TGCGCCAGCAGCCAAGTAGATTTTATAGGGGGAGCAACGTACGAGCAGTACTTC.

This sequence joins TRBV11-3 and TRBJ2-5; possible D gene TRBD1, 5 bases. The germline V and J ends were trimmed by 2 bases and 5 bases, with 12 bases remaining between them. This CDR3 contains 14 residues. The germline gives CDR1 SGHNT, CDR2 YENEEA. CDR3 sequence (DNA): TGTGCCAGCAGCTTAAGCCAGGGATTTGAGACCCAGTACTTC. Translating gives CASSLSQGFETQYF.

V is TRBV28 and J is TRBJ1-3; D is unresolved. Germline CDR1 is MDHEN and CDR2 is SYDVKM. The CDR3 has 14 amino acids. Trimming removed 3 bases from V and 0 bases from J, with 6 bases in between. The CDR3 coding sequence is TGTGCCAGCAGTTTTTCAGGCTCTGGAAACACCATATATTTT. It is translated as CASSFSGSGNTIYF.

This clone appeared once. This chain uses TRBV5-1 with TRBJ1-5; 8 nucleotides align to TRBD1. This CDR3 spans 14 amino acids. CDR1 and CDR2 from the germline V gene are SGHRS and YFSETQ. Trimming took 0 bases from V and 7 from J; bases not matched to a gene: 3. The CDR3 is CASSLDRGSQPQHF. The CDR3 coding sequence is TGCGCCAGCAGCTTGGACAGGGGGAGCCAGCCCCAGCATTTT.

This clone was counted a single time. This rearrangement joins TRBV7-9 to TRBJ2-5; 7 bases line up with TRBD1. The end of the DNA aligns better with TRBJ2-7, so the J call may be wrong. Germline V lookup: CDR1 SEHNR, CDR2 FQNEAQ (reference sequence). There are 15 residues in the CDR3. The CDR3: CASSLGTGTVYEQYF. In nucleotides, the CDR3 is TGTGCCAGCAGCTTAGGAACCGGGACAGTTTACGAGCAGTACTTC.

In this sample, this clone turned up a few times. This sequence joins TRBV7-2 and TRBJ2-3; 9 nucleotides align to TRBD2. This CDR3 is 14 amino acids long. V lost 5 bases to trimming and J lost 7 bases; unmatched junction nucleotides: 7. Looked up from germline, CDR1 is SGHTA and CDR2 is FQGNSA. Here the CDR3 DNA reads TGTGCCAGCAGCCGCGGGGGGGAACCGAATACGCAGTATTTT. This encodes CASSRGGEPNTQYF.

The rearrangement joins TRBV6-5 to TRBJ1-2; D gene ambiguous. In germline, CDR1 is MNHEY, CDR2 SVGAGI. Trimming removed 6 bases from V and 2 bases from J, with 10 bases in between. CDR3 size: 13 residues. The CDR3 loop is CASRLSINYGYTF. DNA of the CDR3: TGTGCCAGCAGACTGTCTATAAACTATGGCTACACCTTC.